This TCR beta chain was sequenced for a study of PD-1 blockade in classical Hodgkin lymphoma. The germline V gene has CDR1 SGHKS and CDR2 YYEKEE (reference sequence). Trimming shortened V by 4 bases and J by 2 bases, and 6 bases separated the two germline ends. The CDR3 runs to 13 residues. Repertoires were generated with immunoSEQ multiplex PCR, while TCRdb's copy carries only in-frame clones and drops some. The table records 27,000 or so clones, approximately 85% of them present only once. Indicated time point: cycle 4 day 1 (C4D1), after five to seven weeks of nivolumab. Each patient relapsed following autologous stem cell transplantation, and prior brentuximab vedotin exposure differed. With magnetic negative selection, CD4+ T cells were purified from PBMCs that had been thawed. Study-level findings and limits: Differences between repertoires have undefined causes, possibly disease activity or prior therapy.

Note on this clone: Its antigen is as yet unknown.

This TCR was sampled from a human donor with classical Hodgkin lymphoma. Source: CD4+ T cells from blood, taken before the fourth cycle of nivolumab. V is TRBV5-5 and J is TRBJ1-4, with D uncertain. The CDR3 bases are TGTGCCAGCAGCAGAGAGACTAATGAAAAACTGTTTTTT. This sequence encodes CASSRETNEKLFF.